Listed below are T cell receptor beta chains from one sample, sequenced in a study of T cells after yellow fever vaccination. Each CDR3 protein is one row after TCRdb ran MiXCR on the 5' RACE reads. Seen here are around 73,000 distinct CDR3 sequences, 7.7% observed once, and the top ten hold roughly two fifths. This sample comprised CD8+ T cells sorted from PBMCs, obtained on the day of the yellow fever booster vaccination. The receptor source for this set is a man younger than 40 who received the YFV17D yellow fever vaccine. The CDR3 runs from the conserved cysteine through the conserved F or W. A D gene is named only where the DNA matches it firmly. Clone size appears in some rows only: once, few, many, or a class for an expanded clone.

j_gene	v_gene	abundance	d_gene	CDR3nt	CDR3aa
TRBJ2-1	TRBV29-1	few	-	TGCAGCCTAAGGGCCCACAACGACAATGAGCAGTTCTTC	CSLRAHNDNEQFF
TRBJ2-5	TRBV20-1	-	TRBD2	TGCAGTGCTAGCCTTTGGCGGGAGGAAACCATCCAAGAGACCCAGTACTTC	CSASLWREETIQETQYF
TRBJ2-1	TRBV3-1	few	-	TGTGCCATCTGTCCTCCTCAGGCTAGTTCGCACCCGGACTATGAGCAGTTCTTC	CAICPPQASSHPDYEQFF
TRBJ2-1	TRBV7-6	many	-	TGTGCCAGCAGCTCAGCAGGGGGGCTATTCAATGAGCAGTTCTTC	CASSSAGGLFNEQFF
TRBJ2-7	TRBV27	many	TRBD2	TGTGCCAGCAGTGGCGGGAGTCGGTACGAGCAGTACTTC	CASSGGSRYEQYF
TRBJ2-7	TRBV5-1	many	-	TGCGCCAGCAGCTTGGCCCCAGAATTTAGCTCCTACGAGCAGTACTTC	CASSLAPEFSSYEQYF
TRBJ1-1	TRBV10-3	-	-	TGTGCCATCAGCCAACAGGGACATCCAGTGACTGAAGCTTTCTTT	CAISQQGHPVTEAFF
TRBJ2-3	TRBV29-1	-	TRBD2	TGCAGCGTTGAAGCCGCGGGACTACCAGGGTTAGGTCCGCAGTATTTT	CSVEAAGLPGLGPQYF
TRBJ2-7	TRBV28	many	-	TGTGCCAGCAGTTTCCTAGGTCAGGGAACCTACGAGCAGTACTTC	CASSFLGQGTYEQYF
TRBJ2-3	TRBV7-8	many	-	TGTGCCAGCAGCGTAACTCGGGAGGATACGCAGTATTTT	CASSVTREDTQYF
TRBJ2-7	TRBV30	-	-	TGTGCCTGGGGGCGCGCCACCTACGAGCAGTACTTC	CAWGRATYEQYF
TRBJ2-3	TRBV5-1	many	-	TGCGCCAGCAGCTGGCCGATAGCGGCTGGGAGCACAGATACGCAGTATTTT	CASSWPIAAGSTDTQYF
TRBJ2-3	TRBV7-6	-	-	TGTGCCAGCAGTCGGTACGGGCCTACAGATACGCAGTATTTT	CASSRYGPTDTQYF
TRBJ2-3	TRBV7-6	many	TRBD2	TGTGCCAGCAGCTTATCGTCGGGAGGCTTCACAGATACGCAGTATTTT	CASSLSSGGFTDTQYF
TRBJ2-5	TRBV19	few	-	TGTGCCAGTAGTATCGCAGGGCTCCAGTACTTC	CASSIAGLQYF
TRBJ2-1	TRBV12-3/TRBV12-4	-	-	TGTGCCAGCAGTTTAGTTCACCTAGCGCCGTACAATGAGCAGTTCTTC	CASSLVHLAPYNEQFF
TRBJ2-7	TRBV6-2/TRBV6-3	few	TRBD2	TGTGCCAGCCAGCGGGACTTCAACTACGAGCAGTACTTC	CASQRDFNYEQYF
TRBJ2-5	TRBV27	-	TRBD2	TGTGCCAGCAGTCCGAACCAATTAGCGGGCGGGAGGAAAGAGACCCAGTACTTC	CASSPNQLAGGRKETQYF
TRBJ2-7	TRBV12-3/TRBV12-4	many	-	TGTGCCAGCAGTTTAAGCCAAACGGATCGGTACGAGCAGTACTTC	CASSLSQTDRYEQYF
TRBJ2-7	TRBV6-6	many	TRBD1	TGTGCCAGCAGGCCAGGGGGCCCGGACGAGCAGTACTTC	CASRPGGPDEQYF
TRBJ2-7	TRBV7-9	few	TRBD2	TGTGCCAGCAGCCCCCCCCTAGCGGGACCTTACGAGCAGTACTTC	CASSPPLAGPYEQYF
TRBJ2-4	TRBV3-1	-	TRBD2	TGTGCCAGCAGCCAGGGGGGACTAGCGGTAGCCAACAACATTCAGTACTTC	CASSQGGLAVANNIQYF
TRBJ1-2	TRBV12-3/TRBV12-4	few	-	TGTGCCAGCAGTCCCGTTTGGACAGTCGGTGAGGGCTACACCTTC	CASSPVWTVGEGYTF
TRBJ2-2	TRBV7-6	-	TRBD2	TGTGCCAGCAGCTTAGGAGGCGGGAGGGGGCCGCACACCGGGGAGCTGTTTTTT	CASSLGGGRGPHTGELFF
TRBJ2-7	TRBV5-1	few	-	TGCGCCAGCAGCTTGTTAGGAGGGCTCCCCTACGAGCAGTACTTC	CASSLLGGLPYEQYF
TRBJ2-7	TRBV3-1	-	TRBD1	TGTGCCAGCAGCCAAGAACTGGACAGGGTCGTCGAGCAGTACTTC	CASSQELDRVVEQYF
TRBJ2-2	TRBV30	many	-	TGTGCCTGGAAACCGGGACTTAACACCGGGGAGCTGTTTTTT	CAWKPGLNTGELFF
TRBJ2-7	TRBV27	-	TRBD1	TGTGCCAGCAACCCGGGACAGGGCTACGAGCAGTACTTC	CASNPGQGYEQYF
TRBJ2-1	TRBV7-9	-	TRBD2	TGTGCCAGCAGCTCCCCGCAGGTAGCGGGAGGGTTGAATGAGCAGTTCTTC	CASSSPQVAGGLNEQFF
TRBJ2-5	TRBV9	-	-	TGTGCCAACAGCGCCCATAAAATGGGGCTAGAGACCCAGTACTTC	CANSAHKMGLETQYF
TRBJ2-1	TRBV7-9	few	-	TGTGCCAGCAGCTTAGAGGGGTCTAGCGACAATGAGCAGTTCTTC	CASSLEGSSDNEQFF
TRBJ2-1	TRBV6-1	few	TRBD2	TGTGCCAGCATCAGGACTAGCGGACGTTACAATGAGCAGTTCTTC	CASIRTSGRYNEQFF
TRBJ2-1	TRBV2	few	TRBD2	TGTGCCAGCAGTGGGAGCGGGGCCGGGGGTTACAATGAGCAGTTCTTC	CASSGSGAGGYNEQFF
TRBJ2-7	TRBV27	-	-	TGTGCCGCCAGCGCGTGGGGCCGCTCCTACGAGCAGTACTTC	CAASAWGRSYEQYF
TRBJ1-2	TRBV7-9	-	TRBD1	TGTGCCAGCAGCTCGGGACAGGCCGAGGTCTATGGCTACACCTTC	CASSSGQAEVYGYTF
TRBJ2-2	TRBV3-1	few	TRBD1	TGTGCCAGCAGCCCGATGGACAGGGTAACCGGGGAGCTGTTTTTT	CASSPMDRVTGELFF
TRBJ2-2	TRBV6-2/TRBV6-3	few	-	TGTGCCAGCACCTACCCGGGGGGCTTAAACACCGGGGAGCTGTTTTTT	CASTYPGGLNTGELFF
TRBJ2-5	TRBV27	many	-	TGTGCCAGCAGAAGGGGGGAGACCCAGTACTTC	CASRRGETQYF
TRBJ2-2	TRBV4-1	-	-	TGCGCCAGCAGCCACTCACTGGTTACCGGGGAGCTGTTTTTT	CASSHSLVTGELFF
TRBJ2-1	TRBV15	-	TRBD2	TGTGCCACCAGCAGTAGCGGGAGGTACTACAATGAGCAGTTCTTC	CATSSSGRYYNEQFF
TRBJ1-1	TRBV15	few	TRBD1	TGTGCCACCATAGACAGGGGGCTTAACACTGAAGCTTTCTTT	CATIDRGLNTEAFF
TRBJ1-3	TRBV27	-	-	TGTGCCAGCAGTTTAGTAGGGGCCTCTGGAAACACCATATATTTT	CASSLVGASGNTIYF
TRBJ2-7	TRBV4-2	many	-	TGTGCCAGCAGCCAAGATCTTTTAGAGGGGGCCTACGAGCAGTACTTC	CASSQDLLEGAYEQYF
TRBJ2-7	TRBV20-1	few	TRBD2	TGCAGTGCTAATAGCGGGACACCTTCCTACGAGCAGTACTTC	CSANSGTPSYEQYF
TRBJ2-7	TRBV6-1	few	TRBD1	TGTGCCAGCAGTCAACTGGGACAGGGGACCTACGAGCAGTACTTC	CASSQLGQGTYEQYF
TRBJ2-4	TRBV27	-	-	TGTGCCAGCAGTTTAAGAGCATCCGGTAAAAACATTCAGTACTTC	CASSLRASGKNIQYF
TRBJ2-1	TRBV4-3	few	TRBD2	TGCGCCAGCAGCCAAGAGGGCTCACTAGCGAACTACTACAATGAGCAGTTCTTC	CASSQEGSLANYYNEQFF
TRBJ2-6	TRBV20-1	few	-	TGCAGTGCTAGAGAGGGGTCCTCCGTCCTGACTTTC	CSAREGSSVLTF
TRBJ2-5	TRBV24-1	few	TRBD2	TGTGCCACCAGTGATTGGACTAGCGGGGGTTACCAAGAGACCCAGTACTTC	CATSDWTSGGYQETQYF